Presented here are 23 T cell receptor beta chains from one specimen sequenced in a study of human T cells and chemical hapten exposure. Time point defined: patch test 1, 2 weeks after DPC sensitization. Specified treatment: therapeutic diphenylcyclopropenone sensitization with weekly scalp DPC. TCRdb analysed the RACE reads with MiXCR anew, one entry per CDR3 protein. The sample carries around 120,000 distinct CDR3 sequences, roughly 13% recorded once. The material was whole blood, obtained in connection with sensitization to the hapten diphenylcyclopropenone (DPC). The receptor set was obtained from a man between 18 and 35 years old with alopecia areata. Some clones in this sample may be carry-over from other donors' samples.

Many counts were recorded for this clonotype. The chain combines TRBV28 with TRBJ2-2, with D possibly matching TRBD1 (6 bases). The CDR3 totals 16 residues. Between the trimmed V and J ends, which lost 6 bases and 0 bases, there was a span of 14 bases. CDR1 and CDR2 from the germline V gene are MDHEN and SYDVKM. CDR3 in DNA: TGTGCCAGCAGCATGATGGGACACGCGAACACCGGGGAGCTGTTTTTT. Its translation: CASSMMGHANTGELFF.

This clonotype showed up just a few times. CDR3 nucleotides: TGTGCCAGCAGTTTGGACGGGACAGCGAACACTGAAGCTTTCTTT. It encodes CASSLDGTANTEAFF. The chain recombines TRBV12-3 or TRBV12-4 with TRBJ1-1; 7 bases are shared with TRBD1. V trimming: 3 bases; J trimming: 1 base; junction bases outside the gene matches: 5. CDR3 length: 15 residues.

In this sample, this clonotype turned up many times. This sequence joins TRBV4-3 and TRBJ2-1, with D hard to call. With 0 bases removed from V and 13 bases from J, the gap between germline ends came to 16 bases. The CDR3 covers 14 residues. Germline assignment: CDR1 LGHNA and CDR2 YSLEER. The DNA of the CDR3 is TGCGCCAGCAGCCAAGAAATACCGCCGATAAGACAGTTCTTC. Amino acid sequence: CASSQEIPPIRQFF.

This sequence joins TRBV2 and TRBJ1-4; 7 bases line up with TRBD1. The CDR3 sequence is 14 residues long. From germline, CDR1 is SNHLY and CDR2 FYNNEI. Trimming took 5 bases from V and 6 from J; bases not matched to a gene: 6. The CDR3 sequence is CASSPDRMDEKLFF. For the CDR3, the DNA is TGTGCCAGCAGTCCGGACAGGATGGATGAAAAACTGTTTTTT.

This clonotype appeared once. The chain carries TRBV21-1 and TRBJ2-7. TRBV21-1 is designated a pseudogene. This CDR3 region has 15 residues. Here the CDR3 reads CASSKVSGMTCEQYV. DNA of the CDR3: TGTGCCAGCAGCAAAGTGTCAGGAATGACCTGCGAGCAGTACGTC.

The rearrangement joins TRBV4-3 to TRBJ2-7; D unresolved. The germline V gene encodes CDR1 LGHNA and CDR2 YSLEER. Trimming took off 0 bases at V and 2 bases at J, with 11 bases between the two ends. The CDR3 is made up of 15 amino acids. For the CDR3, the DNA is TGCGCCAGCAGCCAAGACTTGACCCAGCCCTACGAGCAGTACTTC. Its translation is CASSQDLTQPYEQYF.

This clonotype was counted many times. This chain joins TRBV7-9 and TRBJ2-7; no clear D. In germline, CDR1 is SEHNR, CDR2 FQNEAQ (reference sequence). Trimming removed 3 bases at V and 3 bases at J, with 6 bases between. The length of the CDR3 is 12 residues. The CDR3 loop is CASSLSGYEQYF. CDR3 in DNA: TGTGCCAGCAGCTTGTCCGGCTACGAGCAGTACTTC.

This clonotype occurred a few times. V usage is TRBV14 and J usage is TRBJ1-1; D might be TRBD1 (6 bases). Germline assignment: CDR1 SGHDN and CDR2 FVKESK. V was clipped by 5 bases and J by 5 bases, with 21 bases between them. The CDR3 is made up of 16 amino acids. The CDR3 protein is CASSSQGPAVWTEAFF. The CDR3 DNA reads TGTGCCAGCAGCTCCCAGGGGCCCGCCGTTTGGACTGAAGCTTTCTTT.

This chain connects TRBV5-1 to TRBJ1-4; D might be TRBD1 (6 bases). Trimming left V 0 bases short and J 8 bases short, with 11 bases between. Germline lookup yields CDR1 SGHRS and CDR2 YFSETQ. The CDR3 contains 14 residues. CDR3 amino acids: CASSLDRVREKLFF. DNA for the CDR3: TGCGCCAGCAGCTTGGACAGGGTTCGCGAAAAACTGTTTTTT.

Only a few counts were recorded for this clonotype. The V and J genes are TRBV7-2 and TRBJ2-1, with TRBD1 matching over 8 bases. Germline trimming cut 3 bases from V and 6 bases from J; bases unmatched to any gene: 7. Per germline, CDR1 SGHTA and CDR2 FQGNSA. The CDR3 runs to 15 residues. CDR3 DNA sequence: TGTGCCAGCAGCTTGGCCGGGACAGGAAGCAATGAGCAGTTCTTC. Amino acids: CASSLAGTGSNEQFF. The full variable domain, in which reference TRBV7-2 and TRBJ2-1 provide the parts outside the CDR3, is GAGVSQSPSNKVTEKGKDVELRCDPISGHTALYWYRQSLGQGLEFLIYFQGNSAPDKSGLPSDRFSAERTGGSVSTLTIQRTQQEDSAVYLCASSLAGTGSNEQFFGPGTRLTVL.

V gene TRBV6-6 combines with J gene TRBJ2-7; no reliable D call. Trimming took off 2 bases at V and 6 bases at J, with 8 bases between the two ends. CDR1 is MNHNY, CDR2 SVGAGI, per germline (reference sequence). The CDR3 spans 12 residues. The CDR3 reads CASSYAGPEQYF. The CDR3 nucleotides are TGTGCCAGCAGTTACGCCGGCCCCGAGCAGTACTTC.

The chain is built from TRBV29-1 and TRBJ2-7, with TRBD1 matching 8 bases. This CDR3 has 11 residues. V lost 6 bases and J lost 5; bases outside the gene matches: 3. Germline values: CDR1 SQVTM, CDR2 ANQGSEA. The CDR3 coding sequence is TGCAGCGTAGACAGGGGCGACGAGCAGTACTTC. It specifies CSVDRGDEQYF.

V gene TRBV20-1 combines with J gene TRBJ1-6; the D is unclear. Trimming removed 8 bases at V and 9 bases at J, with 14 bases between. CDR1 is DFQATT and CDR2 is SNEGSKA in the germline V gene (reference sequence). The CDR3 length is 12 residues. In DNA form, the CDR3 reads TGCAGTCTAGGTGATACCGTTTCACCCCTCCACTTT. Translating gives CSLGDTVSPLHF.

V and J are TRBV5-1 and TRBJ1-1, with D uncertain. The CDR3 consists of 15 residues. Germline CDR1 and CDR2: SGHRS and YFSETQ. V gave up 0 bases and J gave up 0 bases, with 9 bases separating them. The CDR3 DNA reads as TGCGCCAGCAGCTTGGATAGGATCATGAACACTGAAGCTTTCTTT. It encodes CASSLDRIMNTEAFF.

This clonotype was detected a few times. The chain is built from TRBV27 and TRBJ2-7; 8 nucleotides match TRBD1. Germline V gene sequence: CDR1 MNHEY, CDR2 SMNVEV (reference sequence). Trimming took 2 bases from V and 7 from J; bases not matched to a gene: 10. CDR3 length: 15 residues. The CDR3 DNA follows: TGTGCCAGCAGTTTAGGAACAGGGGGACGTGGAGAGCAGTACTTC. Protein sequence: CASSLGTGGRGEQYF.

This clonotype was counted at least ten times. This rearrangement joins TRBV28 to TRBJ1-5; the D is unclear. V lost 5 bases and J 7 bases, leaving 15 bases between the germline ends. From germline, CDR1 is MDHEN and CDR2 SYDVKM. The length of the CDR3 is 14 residues. CDR3 in amino acids: CASSGLVGDQPQHF. The CDR3 DNA is TGTGCCAGCAGTGGACTTGTGGGCGACCAGCCCCAGCATTTT. Supplemented by reference TRBV28 and TRBJ1-5, the full variable domain reads DVKVTQSSRYLVKRTGEKVFLECVQDMDHENMFWYRQDPGLGLRLIYFSYDVKMKEKGDIPEGYSVSREKKERFSLILESASTNQTSMYLCASSGLVGDQPQHFGDGTRLSIL.

In this sample, this clonotype turned up a few times. This sequence joins TRBV7-6 and TRBJ2-2, with D perhaps matching TRBD2 (6 bases). V dropped 2 bases and J dropped 1 base, with 11 bases sitting between them. This CDR3 is built from 16 residues. CDR1 SGHVS and CDR2 FNYEAQ come from the germline V gene. The CDR3 loop reads CASSLRPRENTGELFF. The CDR3 DNA sequence: TGTGCCAGCAGCTTAAGGCCGCGGGAGAACACCGGGGAGCTGTTTTTT.

This clonotype was seen at least ten times. The chain uses TRBV7-3 and TRBJ2-5; TRBD1 is a possible D gene (6 bases). V was shortened by 3 bases and J by 2 bases, with 13 bases between the two germline ends. Germline V gene sequence: CDR1 SGHTA, CDR2 FQGTGA. There are 15 residues in the CDR3. This chain's CDR3 is CASSLGQGPQETQYF. The CDR3 DNA follows: TGTGCCAGCAGCTTGGGTCAGGGGCCACAAGAGACCCAGTACTTC.

In this sample, this clonotype turned up a few times. The V and J genes are TRBV12-3 or TRBV12-4 and TRBJ1-3, with TRBD1 identical over 8 bases. This CDR3 has 14 amino acids. The V gene end was trimmed by 7 bases and the J gene end by 2 bases; junction bases not matched to a gene: 4. CDR3 DNA sequence: TGTGCCAGCAACCAACAGGGGGCTGGAAACACCATATATTTT. As protein: CASNQQGAGNTIYF.

This sequence joins TRBV10-3 and TRBJ1-5; possible D gene TRBD1, 6 bases. V lost 4 bases and J lost 1, with 8 bases in between. The CDR3 is 14 residues long. Germline CDR1 and CDR2: ENHRY and SYGVKD. Written as DNA, the CDR3 is TGTGCCATCAGTGCACAGGGAAGCAATCAGCCCCAGCATTTT. Amino acids: CAISAQGSNQPQHF.

This clonotype was recorded at least ten times. This chain connects TRBV7-9 to TRBJ2-1, with 8 bases identical to TRBD1. J was trimmed by 16 bases and V by 5 bases; bases with no gene match: 19. Germline assignment: CDR1 SEHNR and CDR2 FQNEAQ (reference sequence). The CDR3 has 15 amino acids. The CDR3 loop is CASSEQGAYNEQAFF. The CDR3 nucleotides read TGTGCCAGCAGCGAGCAGGGGGCGTACAATGAGCAGGCCTTCTTC.

The rearrangement joins TRBV11-2 to TRBJ2-1, with TRBD2 as a possible D gene (5 bases). Trimming stripped 2 bases from V and 3 bases from J, with 11 bases between. Germline V gene lookup returns CDR1 SGHAT and CDR2 FQNNGV. There are 15 residues in the CDR3. The CDR3 DNA sequence: TGTGCCAGCAGCTTAATGACGGGAAGCTACAATGAGCAGTTCTTC. This sequence encodes CASSLMTGSYNEQFF.

The chain has TRBV7-7 and TRBJ2-2; D gene uncertain. Trimming removed 3 bases at V and 0 bases at J, with 8 bases between. CDR3 length equals 15 residues. Germline V gene data show CDR1 as SSHAT and CDR2 as FNYEAQ (reference sequence). The CDR3 spells CASSFGAANTGELFF. The CDR3 nucleotides read TGTGCCAGCAGCTTTGGTGCCGCGAACACCGGGGAGCTGTTTTTT.